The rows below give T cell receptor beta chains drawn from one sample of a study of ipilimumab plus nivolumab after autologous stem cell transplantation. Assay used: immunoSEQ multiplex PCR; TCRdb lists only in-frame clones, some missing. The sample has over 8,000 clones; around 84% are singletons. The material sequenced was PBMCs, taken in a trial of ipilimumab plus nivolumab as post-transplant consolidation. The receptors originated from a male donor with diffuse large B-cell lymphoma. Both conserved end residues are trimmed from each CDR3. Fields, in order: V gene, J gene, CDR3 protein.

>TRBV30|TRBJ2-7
AWSWAYEQY
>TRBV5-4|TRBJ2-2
ASGQAGKGYTGELF
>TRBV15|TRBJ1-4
ATSSSGLINEKLF
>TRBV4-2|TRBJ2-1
ASSQLDSDNEQF
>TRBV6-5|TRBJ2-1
ASSWGQGFLNEQF
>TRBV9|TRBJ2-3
ASSVGLWDTQY
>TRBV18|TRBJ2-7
ASSPPGAREQY
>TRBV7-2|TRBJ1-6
ASSLGLGNSPLH
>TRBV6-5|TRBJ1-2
ASSRNRDSYGYT
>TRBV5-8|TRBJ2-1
ASSAGLGGAYNEQF
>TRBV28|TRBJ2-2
ASRLPPGLGTGELF
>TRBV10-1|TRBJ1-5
ASSECGAQGLQPQH
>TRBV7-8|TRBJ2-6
ASSFSIQGAHGANVLT
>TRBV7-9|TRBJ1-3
ASSLEVLLSGNTIY
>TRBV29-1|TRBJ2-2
SVPGHQANTGELF
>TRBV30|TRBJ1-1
AYGESRKGYFEAF
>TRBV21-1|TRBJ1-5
ASSYTPNHQPQH
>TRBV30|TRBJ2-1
AWSALTSGTTYNEQF
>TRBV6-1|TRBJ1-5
ASRVTHSNQPQH
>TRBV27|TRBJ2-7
ASSSDSSPLHEQY
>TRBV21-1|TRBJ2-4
ASSKEGDREAKNIRY
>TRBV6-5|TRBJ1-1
ASRPSPGAEAF
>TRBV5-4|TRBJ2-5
ASSVGSERRETQY
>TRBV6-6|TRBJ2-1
ASSTGQTYNEQF
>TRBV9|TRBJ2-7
ASSVNTVSYEQY
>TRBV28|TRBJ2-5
ASSQTGLWAGETQY
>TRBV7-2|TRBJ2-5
ASSSDRRWTGLETQY
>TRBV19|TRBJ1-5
ASSADRGHQPQH
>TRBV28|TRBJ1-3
ASALGRSGNTIY
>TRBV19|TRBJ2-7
ATRGGGRVYEQY
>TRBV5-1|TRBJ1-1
ASQIGGLNTEAF
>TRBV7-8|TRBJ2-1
ASSLFYSSYNEQF
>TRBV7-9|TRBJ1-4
ASSLEEGFGKLF
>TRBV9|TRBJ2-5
ASSHSAGGGETQY
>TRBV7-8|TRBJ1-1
ASSGQGAANTEAF
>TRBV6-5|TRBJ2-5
ASSYFAAGGQETQY
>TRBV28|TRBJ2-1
ASSLVLAAYNEQF
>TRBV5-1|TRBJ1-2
ASSLYSTGPYGYT
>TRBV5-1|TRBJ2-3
ASSFRLDYTDTQY
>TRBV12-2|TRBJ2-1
ASRLGTGAYSYNEQF
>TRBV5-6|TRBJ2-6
ASSSQGRVGANVLT
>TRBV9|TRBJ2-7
ASSVQGVSEQY
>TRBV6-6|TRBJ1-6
ASSYSTGTHNSPLH
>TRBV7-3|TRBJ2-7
ASSATGDRGSKQY
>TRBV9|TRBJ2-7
ASSVGGLAGVYEQY
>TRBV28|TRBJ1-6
ASIRQEETSPLH
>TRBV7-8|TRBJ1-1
ASSLVLQGQGNTEAF
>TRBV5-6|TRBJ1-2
ASSLPARGANYGYT